This record looks at one T cell receptor beta chain sequence and its context. Germline V CDR1 and CDR2: LNHDA, SQIVND (reference sequence). The CDR3 consists of 19 residues. The J segment lost 5 bases and the V segment lost 4 bases, leaving 19 bases of the junction unmatched. Generated by immunoSEQ multiplex PCR, the TCRdb table keeps only in-frame clones and is missing some. Among approximately 93,000 clones listed, 80% to 95% were seen once. The data are from a study of T cell changes during pregnancy in multiple sclerosis. The TCR comes from a female donor with multiple sclerosis, enrolled in a pregnancy study. Here the sequenced sample was peripheral blood, taken before pregnancy. The chain recombines TRBV19 with TRBJ2-2; 7 bases are a match to TRBD1. The CDR3 DNA is TGTGCCAGTAGTACATCCGGGACAGTTAGTGGGGTGGCGACCGGGGAGCTGTTTTTT. Its translation: CASSTSGTVSGVATGELFF.